The entry below gives a single T cell receptor (beta chain) sequence along with its context. Its cognate antigen is unknown. Trimming pared 3 bases from V and 3 bases from J, leaving 5 bases between. Germline CDR1 MRHNA, CDR2 SNTAGT. The CDR3 spans 13 residues. This entry comes from a study of a mutant IDH1 vaccine in newly diagnosed glioma. Study in general: The vaccination schedule gave patients eight doses in weeks 1, 3, 5, 7, 11, 15, 19 and 23.

Stated time point: week 11, during vaccination. One vaccine dose held 300 ug of mutant IDH1 20-mer peptide and came with topical imiquimod. Clones were sequenced by immunoSEQ multiplex PCR, and TCRdb holds only the in-frame ones, with some missing. The sample holds some 60,000 clones, less than 85% seen once. Findings of the study overall: Seemingly, top peripheral T cell clonotype changes bore no relation to pseudoprogression.

Sequenced material: PBMCs, taken from a glioma patient whose treatment included an IDH1 peptide vaccine. The source is a man younger than 45 with glioma. The genes are TRBV6-4 and TRBJ2-2; either TRBD1 or TRBD2 may fit D (5 bases each). CDR3 sequence reads: CASSEGDTGELFF. CDR3 in DNA: TGTGCCAGCAGTGAGGGGGACACCGGGGAGCTGTTTTTT.